The T cell receptor (beta chain) described here comes from a study of blood T cell repertoires in COVID-19. Study information: Samples of COVID-19 (acute and convalescent) were obtained from the United States, Italy and Spain.

Original methodology: Reference gene primer amplification yielded estimated nucleated cell counts. Sequenced by immunoSEQ multiplex PCR; TCRdb stores in-frame clones only, minus some. That table furnishes V, J and clone size, whereas the DNA furnished D and trimming. The table shows roughly 150,000 clones, with about nine tenths occurring only once. The CDR3 runs to 16 residues. Germline trimming cut 5 bases from V and 5 bases from J; bases unmatched to any gene: 9. CDR1 and CDR2 (germline): MDHEN, SYDVKM. Seattle-derived patients entered the study during active infection and were followed longitudinally.

The TCR originated in a man younger than 35 with COVID-19, enrolled during active disease. This chain connects TRBV28 to TRBJ2-7; 13 bases line up with TRBD2. Input material: peripheral blood. This CDR3 is CASSPGLAGDRHEQYF. The CDR3 DNA follows: TGTGCCAGCAGTCCCGGACTAGCGGGAGATCGACACGAGCAGTACTTC.